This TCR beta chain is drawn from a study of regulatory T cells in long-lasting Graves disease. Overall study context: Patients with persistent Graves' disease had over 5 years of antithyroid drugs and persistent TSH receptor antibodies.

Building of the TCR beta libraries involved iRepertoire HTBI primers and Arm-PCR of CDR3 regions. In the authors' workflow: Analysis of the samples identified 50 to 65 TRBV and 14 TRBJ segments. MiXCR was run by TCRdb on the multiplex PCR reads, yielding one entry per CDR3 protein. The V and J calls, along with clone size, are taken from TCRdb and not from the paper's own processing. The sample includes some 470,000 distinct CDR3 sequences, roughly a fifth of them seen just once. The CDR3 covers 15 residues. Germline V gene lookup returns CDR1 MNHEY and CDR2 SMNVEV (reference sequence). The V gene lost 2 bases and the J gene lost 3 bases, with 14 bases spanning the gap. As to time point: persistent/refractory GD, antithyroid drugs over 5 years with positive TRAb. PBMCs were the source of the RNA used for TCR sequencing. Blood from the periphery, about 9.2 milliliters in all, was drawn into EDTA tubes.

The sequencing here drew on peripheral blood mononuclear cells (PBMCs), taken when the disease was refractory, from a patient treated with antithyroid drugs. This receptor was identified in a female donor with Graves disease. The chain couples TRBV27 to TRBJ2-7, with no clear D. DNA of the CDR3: TGTGCCAGCAGTTTAAAGTACAATCCCGACTACGAGCAGTACTTC. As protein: CASSLKYNPDYEQYF.